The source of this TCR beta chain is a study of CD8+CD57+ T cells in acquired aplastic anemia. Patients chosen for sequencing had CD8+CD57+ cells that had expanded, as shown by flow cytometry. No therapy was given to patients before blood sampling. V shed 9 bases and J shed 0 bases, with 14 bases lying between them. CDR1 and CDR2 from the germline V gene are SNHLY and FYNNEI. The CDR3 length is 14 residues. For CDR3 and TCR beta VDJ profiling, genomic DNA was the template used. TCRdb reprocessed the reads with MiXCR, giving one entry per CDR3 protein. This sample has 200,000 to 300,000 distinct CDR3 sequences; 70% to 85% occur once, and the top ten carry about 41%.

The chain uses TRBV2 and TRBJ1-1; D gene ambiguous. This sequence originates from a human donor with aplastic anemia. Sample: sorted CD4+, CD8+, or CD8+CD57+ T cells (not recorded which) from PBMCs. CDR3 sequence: CASRGDIMNTEAFF. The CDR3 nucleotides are TGTGCCAGTAGAGGAGACATAATGAACACTGAAGCTTTCTTT.